These 21 T cell receptor beta chains share one sample of origin, sequenced in a study of T cells in Graves' hyperthyroidism and ophthalmopathy (dated by TCRdb to about 2019). Preparation of the library involved multiplex PCR. Sequencing took place on an Illumina HiSeq 2000. The TCR beta CDR3 regions were amplified from RNA transcripts. The TCR CDR3 was subjected to a first round of RT-PCR using the HTBI primer set and the Qiagen OneStep RT-PCR kit. The raw public reads went through TCRdb reprocessing: fastp at Q25, MiXCR clone calling, in-frame beta chains kept. When rows share a CDR3 protein, they turn into one entry using the most common DNA and genes. The sample table contains roughly 500,000 distinct CDR3 sequences; only one count was recorded for approximately 25% of them. Around 11% of the sample belongs to the ten largest clones. The sample comprised blood. Receptors were obtained from a woman younger than 45 with Graves' ophthalmopathy.

This clonotype came up many times. This sequence joins TRBV4-1 and TRBJ1-2; no clear D. Germline loops: CDR1 MGHRA, CDR2 YSYEKL. The CDR3 is made up of 13 amino acids. V was trimmed by 1 base and J by 2 bases, leaving 5 bases between them. The CDR3 DNA follows: TGCGCCAGCAGCCAAGTCGGGAACTATGGCTACACCTTC. Residues: CASSQVGNYGYTF.

The chain employs TRBV25-1 and TRBJ1-5; TRBD1 agrees at 7 bases. This CDR3 has 15 amino acids. Germline CDR1 MGHDK, CDR2 SYGVNS. With 6 bases clipped from V and 3 bases from J, the junction kept 8 bases outside the gene matches. This CDR3 is CASSQGGYDNQPQHF. Here the CDR3 DNA reads TGTGCCAGCAGCCAGGGGGGGTACGACAATCAGCCCCAGCATTTT.

This clonotype was observed a handful of times. The chain uses TRBV15 and TRBJ1-1; tentatively, D is TRBD1 (5 bases). The CDR3 runs 17 residues. Germline V gene lookup returns CDR1 LNHNV and CDR2 YYDKDF (reference sequence). Trimming stripped 1 base from V and 5 bases from J, with 20 bases between. The CDR3 coding sequence is TGTGCCACCAGCAGAGGATGGTCTGCAGGGCGGGTAACTGAAGCTTTCTTT. Protein product: CATSRGWSAGRVTEAFF. The variable domain in full, completed from reference TRBV15 and TRBJ1-1, reads DAMVIQNPRYQVTQFGKPVTLSCSQTLNHNVMYWYQQKSSQAPKLLFHYYDKDFNNEADTPDNFQSRRPNTSFCFLDIRSPGLGDTAMYLCATSRGWSAGRVTEAFFGQGTRLTVV.

The chain couples TRBV7-3 to TRBJ1-5; 7 nucleotides match TRBD1. V dropped 5 bases and J dropped 5; count of bases not matched to a gene: 3. Germline CDR1 reads SGHTA; CDR2 reads FQGTGA. The CDR3 is 13 residues long. As DNA, the CDR3 is TGTGCCAGCAGCGTCGGGACAGATCAGCCCCAGCATTTT. It translates to CASSVGTDQPQHF.

The gene calls are TRBV3-1 and TRBJ1-1; D remains unclear. The V gene's germline CDR1 is LGHDT and CDR2 YNNKEL (reference sequence). This CDR3 has 14 residues. Trimming took 0 bases from V and 10 from J, leaving 15 bases between them. CDR3 loop: CASSQEGPADRAFF. The CDR3 nucleotides are TGTGCCAGCAGCCAAGAGGGTCCCGCCGATAGAGCTTTCTTT.

In this sample, this clonotype turned up many times. Since a much larger clone is just one base distant, this may be a read error. The chain combines TRBV20-1 with TRBJ1-5; 7 bases match TRBD1. Germline V gene sequence: CDR1 DFQATT, CDR2 SNEGSKA (reference sequence). This CDR3 has 14 amino acids. In nucleotides, the CDR3 is TGCAGTGCTATCAGGGGGTATAGCAGTCAGCCCCAGCATTTT. It is translated as CSAIRGYSSQPQHF.

The chain couples TRBV12-3 or TRBV12-4 to TRBJ1-1; no reliable D call. This CDR3 is built from 13 residues. The V and J ends lost 8 bases and 1 base respectively, with 11 bases between them. In DNA form, the CDR3 reads TGTGCCAGCCAGAGGGTCGGGAACACTGAAGCTTTCTTT. Translated: CASQRVGNTEAFF.

The chain uses TRBV4-1 and TRBJ2-5, with 7 bases identical to TRBD1. The junction had 9 bases not matched to a gene; V was cut back by 3 bases and J by 5 bases. Germline CDR1 reads MGHRA; CDR2 reads YSYEKL. The CDR3 is 15 residues long. CDR3: CASSQMTGSRETQYF. CDR3 in DNA: TGCGCCAGCAGCCAGATGACAGGGTCCAGGGAGACCCAGTACTTC.

This clonotype was seen many times. The CDR3 nucleotides read TGCAGTGCTAGAGATCAGAGGGGTAACTACGAGCAGTACTTC. Translation: CSARDQRGNYEQYF. The J gene is TRBJ2-7, the V gene TRBV20-1; D possibly uses TRBD1 or TRBD2 (5 bases each). The CDR3 consists of 14 residues. Germline CDR1 DFQATT, CDR2 SNEGSKA (reference sequence). Between the trimmed V and J ends, which lost 0 bases and 3 bases, there was a span of 12 bases.

This clonotype was seen ten or more times. The chain uses TRBV12-3 or TRBV12-4 and TRBJ2-7, with 10 positions matching TRBD1. CDR3 length equals 16 residues. V was clipped by 3 bases and J by 4 bases; unmatched bases: 9. The CDR3 coding sequence is TGTGCCAGCAGTTTGGGACAGGGGTTTTTGGGTTACGAGCAGTACTTC. It specifies CASSLGQGFLGYEQYF.

This clonotype was counted only a few times. The rearrangement links TRBV7-9 to TRBJ1-5, with a tentative D call TRBD1 (6 bases). Germline values: CDR1 SEHNR, CDR2 FQNEAQ (reference sequence). This CDR3 spans 15 amino acids. V was shortened by 1 base and J by 6 bases, with 13 bases between the two germline ends. This CDR3 reads CASSLGSTGSQPQHF. Here the CDR3 DNA reads TGTGCCAGCAGCTTAGGTTCTACAGGGTCTCAGCCCCAGCATTTT. The full variable domain, with the rest looked up from reference TRBV7-9 and TRBJ1-5, is DTGVSQNPRHKITKRGQNVTFRCDPISEHNRLYWYRQTLGQGPEFLTYFQNEAQLEKSRLLSDRFSAERPKGSFSTLEIQRTEQGDSAMYLCASSLGSTGSQPQHFGDGTRLSIL.

This chain connects TRBV4-3 to TRBJ2-5; tentatively, D is TRBD1 or TRBD2 (5 bases each). V was shortened by 4 bases and J by 7 bases, with 13 bases between the two germline ends. The germline V gene encodes CDR1 LGHNA and CDR2 YSLEER. This CDR3 has 13 residues. The CDR3 here is CASSPERGRTQYF. As DNA, the CDR3 is TGCGCCAGCAGCCCGGAGAGGGGCAGGACCCAGTACTTC.

This clonotype was counted between two and nine times. This chain uses TRBV6-1 with TRBJ1-1, with TRBD1 matching over 7 bases. With V trimmed by 6 bases and J by 0 bases, 7 bases remained unmatched. This CDR3 has 15 residues. Germline V gene lookup returns CDR1 MNHNS and CDR2 SASEGT. In DNA, the CDR3 is TGTGCCAGCAGCTCAAGAACAGGGGTGAACACTGAAGCTTTCTTT. It is translated as CASSSRTGVNTEAFF.

In this sample, this clonotype turned up many times. One base away lies a much larger clone, so this may be a sequencing read error. The chain has TRBV6-1 and TRBJ1-2, with TRBD1 identical over 8 bases. The CDR3 contains 14 residues. Germline V gives CDR1 MNHNS, CDR2 SASEGT. CDR3 region: CASRPTGQGDGCTF. In nucleotides, the CDR3 is TGTGCCAGCAGGCCGACCGGACAGGGTGATGGCTGCACCTTC.

This clonotype has a count of ten or more. This chain joins TRBV10-3 and TRBJ2-5; TRBD1 matches at 7 bases. Germline CDR1 and CDR2: ENHRY and SYGVKD. The CDR3 extends over 14 amino acids. Trimming cost V 6 bases and J 5 bases; bases outside gene matches: 9. In DNA form, the CDR3 reads TGTGCCATCAGGGGGGACAGACTGAGGGAGACCCAGTACTTC. This codes for CAIRGDRLRETQYF.

In this sample, this clonotype turned up many times. V usage is TRBV27 and J usage is TRBJ2-7; no reliable D call. V was shortened by 4 bases and J by 5 bases, with 18 bases between the two germline ends. Germline lookup yields CDR1 MNHEY and CDR2 SMNVEV (reference sequence). The CDR3 consists of 15 residues. CDR3 sequence: CASSSASLIPHEQYF. The CDR3 nucleotides read TGTGCCAGCAGTTCAGCGTCACTGATCCCCCACGAGCAGTACTTC.

The chain employs TRBV3-1 and TRBJ2-7; the match to TRBD2 covers 14 bases. There are 18 residues in the CDR3. Losses at the gene ends were 4 bases for V and 0 bases for J; bases not matched to a gene: 8. Germline V gene data show CDR1 as LGHDT and CDR2 as YNNKEL (reference sequence). CDR3 residues: CASSPEGLAGGNSYEQYF. CDR3 bases: TGTGCCAGCAGCCCGGAAGGACTAGCGGGGGGAAACTCCTACGAGCAGTACTTC.

In this sample, this clonotype turned up many times. V is TRBV7-8 and J is TRBJ2-7; tentatively, D is TRBD1 (5 bases). CDR3 size: 13 residues. The ends were cut back, 5 bases at V and 6 bases at J, with 14 bases in the middle. Germline V gene sequence: CDR1 SGHVS, CDR2 FQNEAQ. The CDR3 loop reads CASSPLIRGEQYF. CDR3 DNA sequence: TGTGCCAGCAGCCCCCTTATTAGGGGCGAGCAGTACTTC.

The chain uses TRBV7-9 and TRBJ1-5; no clear D gene. The germline V gene has CDR1 SEHNR and CDR2 FQNEAQ (reference sequence). There are 14 residues in the CDR3. Trimming took off 5 bases at V and 2 bases at J, with 10 bases between the two ends. This CDR3 is CASSERDGNQPQHF. The CDR3 nucleotides are TGTGCCAGCAGCGAGAGGGATGGCAATCAGCCCCAGCATTTT. The entire variable domain, with the rest obtained from reference TRBV7-9 and TRBJ1-5, is as follows: DTGVSQNPRHKITKRGQNVTFRCDPISEHNRLYWYRQTLGQGPEFLTYFQNEAQLEKSRLLSDRFSAERPKGSFSTLEIQRTEQGDSAMYLCASSERDGNQPQHFGDGTRLSIL.

This clonotype came up a few times. V and J are TRBV6-1 and TRBJ1-5; perhaps TRBD1 as D (6 bases). This CDR3 spans 14 amino acids. Trimming pared 6 bases from V and 11 bases from J, leaving 20 bases between. The germline V gene encodes CDR1 MNHNS and CDR2 SASEGT. The CDR3 spells CASRQGRSAVAQHF. CDR3 DNA: TGTGCCAGCAGACAGGGACGGAGCGCGGTGGCCCAGCATTTT.

This clonotype appeared many times. The rearrangement links TRBV5-1 to TRBJ1-1; D unclear. The CDR3 totals 15 residues. Trimming stripped 3 bases from V and 1 base from J, with 13 bases between. The germline CDR1 and CDR2 sequences are SGHRS and YFSETQ. CDR3 protein: CASSSLGGRNTEAFF. The CDR3 DNA reads as TGCGCCAGCAGCTCTTTGGGAGGAAGGAACACTGAAGCTTTCTTT.